This T cell receptor (beta chain) was sequenced during a study of cytomegalovirus exposure and HLA in healthy donors. Germline CDR1 is MNHEY and CDR2 is SMNVEV (reference sequence). The CDR3 runs 11 residues. With regard to this clone: One end of the junction does not line up with germline, which may come from a read error.

This PCR relied on a set of 60 Vbeta primers and 13 Jbeta primers. The data were produced by immunoSEQ multiplex PCR, yet TCRdb's version contains in-frame clones alone and is incomplete. The data hold 110,000 to 150,000 clones, with about 79% observed a single time. The sample consisted of PBMCs. The TCR was taken from a man aged 40-49 years in good health and CMV-seropositive. The chain joins TRBV27 to TRBJ2-1; 10 nucleotides agree with TRBD2. The CDR3 DNA follows: TGTGCCGGCAGTCCGGGACTAGCGAAGTTCTTC. Protein: CAGSPGLAKFF.